This TCR beta chain was recovered during a study of OX40 agonist ivuxolimab in advanced cancers. Regarding the study as a whole: Averaged across samples, CD8+ T cells carried more expanded clones than CD4+ did.

Using immunoSEQ multiplex PCR, the repertoire was profiled, and TCRdb retains in-frame clones only, with some absent. The table includes 80,000 or so clones, about 92% detected once. Turning to this clone: Its specificity is not known.

CDR1 and CDR2 (germline): SNHLY, FYNNEI. The CDR3 loop spans 13 amino acids. Deletions cut 7 bases from V and 10 bases from J, with 19 bases between. The input for sequencing was CD4+ or CD8+ T cells sorted from blood, taken in a trial of the OX40 agonist ivuxolimab. The source is an adult with an advanced solid tumor such as melanoma, head and neck, liver or kidney cancer. The chain recombines TRBV2 with TRBJ1-1; unclear D gene. CDR3 protein: CASTAGLTGRAFF. In DNA, the CDR3 is TGTGCCAGCACGGCAGGACTTACGGGGAGAGCTTTCTTT.